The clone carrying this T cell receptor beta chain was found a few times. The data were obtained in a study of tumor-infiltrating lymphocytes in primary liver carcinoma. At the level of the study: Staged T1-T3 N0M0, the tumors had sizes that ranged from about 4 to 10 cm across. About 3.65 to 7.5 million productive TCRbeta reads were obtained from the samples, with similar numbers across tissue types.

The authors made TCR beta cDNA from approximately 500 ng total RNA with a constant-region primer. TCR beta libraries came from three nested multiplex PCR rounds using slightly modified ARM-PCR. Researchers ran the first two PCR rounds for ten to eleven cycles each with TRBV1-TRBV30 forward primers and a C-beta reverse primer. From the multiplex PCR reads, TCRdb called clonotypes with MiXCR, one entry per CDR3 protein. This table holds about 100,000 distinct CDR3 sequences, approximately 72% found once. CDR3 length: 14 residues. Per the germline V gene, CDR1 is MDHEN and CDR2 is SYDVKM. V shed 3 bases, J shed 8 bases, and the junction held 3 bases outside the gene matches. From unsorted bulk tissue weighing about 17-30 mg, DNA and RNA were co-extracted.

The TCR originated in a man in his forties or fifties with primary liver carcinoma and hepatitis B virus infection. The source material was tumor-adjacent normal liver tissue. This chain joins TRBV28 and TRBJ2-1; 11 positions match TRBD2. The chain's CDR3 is CASSFTSGSYEQFF. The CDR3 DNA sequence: TGTGCCAGCAGTTTTACTAGCGGGAGCTATGAGCAGTTCTTC.